A selection of T cell receptor beta chains follows, all from one sample in a study of T cells after yellow fever vaccination. TCRdb reprocessed the 5' RACE reads with MiXCR, giving one entry per CDR3 protein. The sample records 600,000 to 750,000 distinct CDR3 sequences, 10% to 15% being singletons. Sequences were derived from PBMCs, sampled on the day of the yellow fever booster vaccination. These receptors originate from a man under 40 who received the YFV17D yellow fever vaccine. The CDR3 runs from the conserved cysteine through the conserved F or W. Fields, in order: V gene, J gene, D gene, clone size, CDR3 protein, CDR3 DNA. The D gene is left open where the match is weak. Size is omitted from some rows. Given values are once, few, many or a class for expanded clones.

>TRBV27|TRBJ2-1|.|.
CASSLSSRLQQFF
TGTGCCAGCAGTTTATCGAGCCGGCTGCAGCAGTTCTTC
>TRBV6-2/TRBV6-3|TRBJ2-1|TRBD1|.
CASSTTGTGLIGGNEQFF
TGTGCCAGCAGCACCACCGGGACAGGGTTGATTGGGGGGAATGAGCAGTTCTTC
>TRBV4-3|TRBJ2-7|.|few
CASSQDTLGAYEQYF
TGCGCCAGCAGCCAAGACACCCTGGGCGCTTACGAGCAGTACTTC
>TRBV4-2|TRBJ2-7|TRBD2|many
CASSNGLAGGPSSYEQYF
TGTGCCAGCAGCAACGGACTAGCGGGAGGCCCTAGCTCCTACGAGCAGTACTTC
>TRBV5-1|TRBJ2-1|.|.
CASSTAGGYNEQFF
TGCGCCAGCAGCACGGCCGGGGGCTACAATGAGCAGTTCTTC
>TRBV11-1|TRBJ2-1|.|few
CASSSTGNRALLYNEQFF
TGTGCCAGCAGCTCTACGGGGAACCGGGCCTTACTTTACAATGAGCAGTTCTTC
>TRBV2|TRBJ2-1|.|few
CASSGGSSSSYNEQFF
TGTGCCAGCAGTGGAGGGTCCTCGAGCTCCTACAATGAGCAGTTCTTC
>TRBV12-3/TRBV12-4|TRBJ2-7|.|.
CASSPGEGRHEQYF
TGTGCCAGCAGCCCTGGAGAGGGGCGGCACGAGCAGTACTTC
>TRBV28|TRBJ2-1|TRBD2|few
CASSSILLAGGPNEQFF
TGTGCCAGCAGTTCCATCCTCCTAGCGGGAGGGCCTAATGAGCAGTTCTTC
>TRBV12-3/TRBV12-4|TRBJ1-3|TRBD1|few
CASSFQGQSSGNTIYF
TGTGCCAGCAGTTTCCAGGGACAGAGCTCTGGAAACACCATATATTTT
>TRBV5-1|TRBJ2-1|TRBD2|.
CASSFQLADSSYNEQFF
TGCGCCAGCAGCTTCCAACTAGCGGATAGCTCCTACAATGAGCAGTTCTTC
>TRBV9|TRBJ2-3|.|.
CASSALVPDTQYF
TGTGCCAGCAGCGCCTTAGTCCCAGATACGCAGTATTTT
>TRBV20-1|TRBJ1-5|TRBD1|many
CSARTGDQPQHF
TGCAGTGCTAGGACAGGGGATCAGCCCCAGCATTTT
>TRBV3-1|TRBJ2-2|.|few
CASSPSTPSGELFF
TGTGCCAGCAGCCCATCTACCCCCAGCGGGGAGCTGTTTTTT
>TRBV11-2|TRBJ2-7|.|.
CASSLVGQVYEQYF
TGTGCCAGCAGCTTAGTTGGGCAGGTCTACGAGCAGTACTTC
>TRBV5-1|TRBJ2-3|TRBD2|.
CASSPEGAGVGDTQYF
TGCGCCAGCAGCCCGGAGGGAGCGGGAGTAGGAGATACGCAGTATTTT
>TRBV27|TRBJ2-3|.|few
CATHGNGGLDTQYF
TGTGCCACTCACGGGAACGGCGGGCTAGATACGCAGTATTTT
>TRBV5-1|TRBJ1-1|.|.
CASSLVNPLDTEAFF
TGCGCCAGCAGCTTGGTTAACCCCCTAGACACTGAAGCTTTCTTT